A single sample is the source of the 20 T cell receptor beta chains below, sequenced in a study of cytomegalovirus exposure and HLA in healthy donors. Produced via immunoSEQ multiplex PCR; TCRdb's table is partial and in-frame only. The data show 250,000 to 350,000 clones, with 88% seen just once and approximately 0.9% held by the top ten. Material for sequencing was PBMCs. These receptors originate from a woman younger than 30 in good health and CMV-seronegative.

The chain links TRBV4-1 to TRBJ2-1; TRBD1 matches 10 bases. V lost 8 bases and J lost 7; bases outside the gene matches: 17. Germline CDR1 reads MGHRA; CDR2 reads YSYEKL. This CDR3 is 17 amino acids long. The CDR3 DNA reads as TGCGCCAGCCATCCCGGGACAGGGGTTCTCGGTCAGAATGAGCAGTTCTTC. It translates to CASHPGTGVLGQNEQFF.

CDR3 protein: CASSPRSRSNQPQHF. In DNA, the CDR3 is TGTGCCAGCAGTCCCCGGAGTCGAAGCAATCAGCCCCAGCATTTT. This chain links TRBV27 with TRBJ1-5, with D unresolved. From germline, CDR1 is MNHEY and CDR2 SMNVEV (reference sequence). Trimming removed 5 bases at V and 1 base at J, with 12 bases between. The CDR3 has 15 amino acids.

The CDR3 region has the DNA TGTGCCAGCAGTCCCCCGGGGGGGAGGAGCACAGATACGCAGTATTTT. Translated, it gives CASSPPGGRSTDTQYF. This rearrangement joins TRBV27 to TRBJ2-3, with 8 nucleotides matching TRBD2. Germline CDR1 and CDR2: MNHEY and SMNVEV (reference sequence). V dropped 5 bases and J dropped 0; count of bases not matched to a gene: 7. The CDR3 length is 16 residues.

This chain uses TRBV5-5 with TRBJ2-7; D is unclear. V gave up 1 base and J gave up 0 bases, with 11 bases separating them. CDR1 and CDR2 from the germline V gene are SGHKS and YYEKEE (reference sequence). The CDR3 sequence is 15 residues long. In nucleotides, the CDR3 is TGTGCCAGCAGCTTGTCTCTAATCCGCTCCTACGAGCAGTACTTC. It translates to CASSLSLIRSYEQYF.

V usage is TRBV4-3 and J usage is TRBJ2-7; tentatively, D is TRBD1 (6 bases). Germline lookup yields CDR1 LGHNA and CDR2 YSLEER. The germline V and J ends were trimmed by 0 bases and 8 bases, with 17 bases remaining between them. CDR3 length equals 15 residues. CDR3 nucleotides: TGCGCCAGCAGCCAAGAAGTCGCGGCAGGGGCGAAGCAGTACTTC. This gives the protein CASSQEVAAGAKQYF.

The V and J genes are TRBV14 and TRBJ1-3, with D possibly matching TRBD1 (6 bases). The germline CDR1 and CDR2 sequences are SGHDN and FVKESK. The V end lost 1 base, the J end lost 4 bases, and 14 bases lay between the germline ends. There are 16 residues in the CDR3. CDR3 region: CASSQGLGAFGNTIYF. The CDR3 bases are TGTGCCAGCAGCCAAGGGCTGGGGGCGTTCGGAAACACCATATATTTT.

This chain uses TRBV19 with TRBJ2-1, with D maybe TRBD2 (5 bases). This CDR3 is 14 amino acids long. The germline V gene encodes CDR1 LNHDA and CDR2 SQIVND (reference sequence). Deletions cut 3 bases from V and 8 bases from J, with 14 bases between. The CDR3 sequence: CASSINLMEDEQFF. The DNA of the CDR3 is TGTGCCAGTAGTATTAACTTAATGGAGGATGAGCAGTTCTTC.

The chain carries TRBV7-9 and TRBJ1-3; D is perhaps TRBD1 (5 bases). Looked up from germline, CDR1 is SEHNR and CDR2 is FQNEAQ (reference sequence). Deletions cut 2 bases from V and 2 bases from J, with 10 bases between. This CDR3 region has 15 residues. DNA for the CDR3: TGTGCCAGCAGCTTATCAAGGGGCGCTGGAAACACCATATATTTT. It codes for CASSLSRGAGNTIYF.

The chain recombines TRBV5-5 with TRBJ1-2; a possible D gene is TRBD1 (6 bases). The V gene lost 4 bases and the J gene lost 2 bases, with 21 bases spanning the gap. This CDR3 has 17 residues. Germline lookup yields CDR1 SGHKS and CDR2 YYEKEE (reference sequence). Here the CDR3 DNA reads TGTGCCAGCAGCAACACCAGACCAACAGGGCCCAACTATGGCTACACCTTC. Its protein is CASSNTRPTGPNYGYTF.

V is TRBV27 and J is TRBJ2-7, with D possibly matching TRBD1 (6 bases). CDR3 size: 18 residues. Per germline, CDR1 MNHEY and CDR2 SMNVEV (reference sequence). V dropped 5 bases and J dropped 3 bases, with 26 bases sitting between them. The DNA of the CDR3 is TGTGCCAGCAGTCCAATGCTGACAGGCCTCCCCTCTTTCTACGAGCAGTACTTC. This gives the protein CASSPMLTGLPSFYEQYF.

The CDR3 bases are TGCGCCAGCAGCCAAGTTTGGTCTAGCGGTTTACAAGAGACCCAGTACTTC. Its protein is CASSQVWSSGLQETQYF. This chain joins TRBV4-3 and TRBJ2-5, with 7 bases lining up with TRBD2. CDR1 and CDR2 from the germline V gene are LGHNA and YSLEER. CDR3 length: 17 residues. The V and J ends lost 1 base and 2 bases, in that order; junction bases with no gene match: 10.

V is TRBV19 and J is TRBJ1-1; 8 nucleotides match TRBD1. The CDR3 length is 16 residues. Germline V lookup: CDR1 LNHDA, CDR2 SQIVND (reference sequence). Germline trimming cut 6 bases from V and 0 bases from J; bases unmatched to any gene: 9. CDR3 protein: CASRQGDRRMNTEAFF. Here the CDR3 DNA reads TGTGCCAGTAGGCAGGGGGACAGGAGAATGAACACTGAAGCTTTCTTT.

This chain links TRBV9 with TRBJ2-6; D unclear. The CDR3 has 18 residues. The V end lost 2 bases, the J end lost 1 base, and 16 bases lay between the germline ends. CDR1 is SGDLS, CDR2 YYNGEE, per germline. The CDR3 protein is CASSVSVSTTSGANVLTF. The CDR3 bases are TGTGCCAGCAGCGTGTCCGTAAGCACCACTTCTGGGGCCAACGTCCTGACTTTC.

The rearrangement joins TRBV19 to TRBJ2-3; tentative D call: TRBD1 (6 bases). Germline V gene lookup returns CDR1 LNHDA and CDR2 SQIVND (reference sequence). The CDR3 is 14 residues long. V lost 1 base and J lost 2, with 7 bases in between. The CDR3, as DNA: TGTGCCAGTAGTATAGGGACAGACACAGATACGCAGTATTTT. It translates to CASSIGTDTDTQYF.

V and J are TRBV28 and TRBJ2-2; D perhaps matches TRBD2 (6 bases). The V gene's germline CDR1 is MDHEN and CDR2 SYDVKM. The CDR3 is 15 residues long. Trimming took 3 bases from V and 4 from J, leaving 12 bases between them. This CDR3 is CASSFLWGGTGELFF. CDR3 nucleotides: TGTGCCAGCAGTTTTCTCTGGGGAGGCACCGGGGAGCTGTTTTTT.

This chain uses TRBV19 with TRBJ1-1; 9 bases map to TRBD1. The CDR3 is 15 residues long. Unmatched junction bases numbered 4, after V lost 4 bases and J lost 1 base. Germline-derived CDR1 and CDR2 are LNHDA and SQIVND (reference sequence). CDR3 in amino acids: CASSKAGQGNTEAFF. DNA for the CDR3: TGTGCCAGTAGTAAGGCGGGACAGGGGAACACTGAAGCTTTCTTT.

V and J are TRBV7-2 and TRBJ2-2, with D possibly being TRBD2 (6 bases). The CDR3 totals 16 residues. Germline V gene data show CDR1 as SGHTA and CDR2 as FQGNSA. V dropped 2 bases and J dropped 1 base, with 11 bases sitting between them. The CDR3 is CASSLSGGKNTGELFF. CDR3 DNA: TGTGCCAGCAGCTTAAGTGGAGGGAAGAACACCGGGGAGCTGTTTTTT.

The V and J genes are TRBV5-8 and TRBJ1-2; D might be TRBD1 (5 bases). The germline CDR1 and CDR2 sequences are SGHTS and YDEGEE. The CDR3 length is 13 residues. With 4 bases removed from V and 7 bases from J, the gap between germline ends came to 14 bases. The CDR3 is CASSPGGGIGYTF. The CDR3 DNA follows: TGTGCCAGCAGCCCCGGTGGGGGGATTGGCTACACCTTC.

The rearrangement uses TRBV7-2 and TRBJ1-1, with D possibly matching TRBD1 (5 bases). Germline CDR1 is SGHTA and CDR2 is FQGNSA. CDR3 size: 17 residues. Trimming shortened V by 1 base and J by 6 bases, and 21 bases separated the two germline ends. CDR3 region: CASSLVELGRKGAEAFF. CDR3 in DNA: TGTGCCAGCAGCTTAGTTGAGCTTGGAAGGAAAGGGGCTGAAGCTTTCTTT.

This clone was counted once. The J gene is TRBJ1-2, the V gene TRBV5-6; 9 nucleotides align to TRBD1. This CDR3 comprises 18 residues. With V trimmed by 1 base and J by 3 bases, 13 bases remained unmatched. Germline V lookup: CDR1 SGHDT, CDR2 YYEEEE. Here the CDR3 DNA reads TGTGCCAGCAGCTTGCGAACGGCCACAGGGGGCGCGCACTATGGCTACACCTTC. Encoded protein: CASSLRTATGGAHYGYTF.